A single T cell receptor (beta chain) is shown here with its context. Its target is unknown. CD45RO/CCR7/CD25/CD127/CD95/CD27 separated CD4+ naive, central memory, regulatory and stem cell-like memory cells by sorting. The data belong to a study of beta chain features in type 1 diabetes. Across the study: In age, gender and cell yields, patients were similar to healthy donors. Findings and caveats of the study: For Type 1 diabetes patients, all four CD4+ subsets carried TCRB CDR3s that were moderately but significantly shorter. Possibly, sequencing cDNA over-represented cells that had high TCR expression levels.

V was trimmed by 3 bases and J by 4 bases, leaving 10 bases between them. This CDR3 has 14 residues. CDR1 is SGHVS, CDR2 FQNEAQ, per germline. cDNA synthesis used the whole RNA isolate, giving expressed TCRB sequences. Here immunoSEQ multiplex PCR was the method, and the copy in TCRdb shows in-frame clones only, minus some. The sample has 130,000 or so clones, 9% to 10% seen once. V gene TRBV7-8 combines with J gene TRBJ2-1; a possible D gene is TRBD2 (5 bases). This clonotype originated in a woman aged 40 to 50 in good health. What was sequenced was central memory CD4+ T cells from blood. CDR3 bases: TGTGCCAGCAGCTTTCGGTCGGGGTACAATGAGCAGTTCTTC. It specifies CASSFRSGYNEQFF.